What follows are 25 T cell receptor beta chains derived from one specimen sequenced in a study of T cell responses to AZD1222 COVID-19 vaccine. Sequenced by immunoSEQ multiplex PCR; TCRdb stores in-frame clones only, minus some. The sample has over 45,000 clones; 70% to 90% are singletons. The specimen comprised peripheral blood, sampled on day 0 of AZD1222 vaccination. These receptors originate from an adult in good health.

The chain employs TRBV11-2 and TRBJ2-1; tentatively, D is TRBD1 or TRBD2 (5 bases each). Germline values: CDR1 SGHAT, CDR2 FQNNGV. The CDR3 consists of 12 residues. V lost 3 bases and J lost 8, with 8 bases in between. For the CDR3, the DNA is TGTGCCAGCAGCTTTGAGGGGTATGAGCAGTTCTTC. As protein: CASSFEGYEQFF.

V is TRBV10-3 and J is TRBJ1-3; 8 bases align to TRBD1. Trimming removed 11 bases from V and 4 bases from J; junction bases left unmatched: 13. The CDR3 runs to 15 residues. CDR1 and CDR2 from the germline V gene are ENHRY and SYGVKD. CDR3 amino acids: CASSGTGDGGNTIYF. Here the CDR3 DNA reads TGTGCCTCCTCAGGGACAGGAGACGGCGGAAACACCATATATTTT.

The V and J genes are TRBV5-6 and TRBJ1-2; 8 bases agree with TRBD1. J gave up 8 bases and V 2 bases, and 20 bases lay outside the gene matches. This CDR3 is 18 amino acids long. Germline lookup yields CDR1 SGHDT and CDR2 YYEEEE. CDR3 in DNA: TGTGCCAGCAGCTTAGCTGGGACAGGATATTCCACCCTGGGGGGCTACACCTTC. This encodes CASSLAGTGYSTLGGYTF.

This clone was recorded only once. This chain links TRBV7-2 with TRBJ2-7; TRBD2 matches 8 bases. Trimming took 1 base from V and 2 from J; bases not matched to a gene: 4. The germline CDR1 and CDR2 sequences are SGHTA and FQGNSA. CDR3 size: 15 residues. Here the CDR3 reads CASSLGAGGPYEQYF. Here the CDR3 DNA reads TGTGCCAGCAGCTTAGGTGCGGGGGGACCCTACGAGCAGTACTTC. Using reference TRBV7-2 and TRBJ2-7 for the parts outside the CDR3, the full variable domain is GAGVSQSPSNKVTEKGKDVELRCDPISGHTALYWYRQSLGQGLEFLIYFQGNSAPDKSGLPSDRFSAERTGGSVSTLTIQRTQQEDSAVYLCASSLGAGGPYEQYFGPGTRLTVT.

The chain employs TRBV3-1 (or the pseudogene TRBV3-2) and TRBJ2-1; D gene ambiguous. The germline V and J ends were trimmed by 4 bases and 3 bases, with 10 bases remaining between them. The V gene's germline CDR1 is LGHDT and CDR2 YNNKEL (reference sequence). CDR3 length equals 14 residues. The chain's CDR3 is CASSRSPIYNEQFF. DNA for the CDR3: TGTGCCAGCAGCCGTAGCCCTATCTACAATGAGCAGTTCTTC.

The CDR3 here is CASSEYRGSNQPQHF. In DNA form, the CDR3 reads TGTGCCAGCAGTGAATACAGGGGTAGCAATCAGCCCCAGCATTTT. The rearrangement joins TRBV27 to TRBJ1-5; 7 nucleotides line up with TRBD1. The CDR3 length is 15 residues. Unmatched junction bases numbered 4, after V lost 5 bases and J lost 0 bases. The germline V gene has CDR1 MNHEY and CDR2 SMNVEV (reference sequence).

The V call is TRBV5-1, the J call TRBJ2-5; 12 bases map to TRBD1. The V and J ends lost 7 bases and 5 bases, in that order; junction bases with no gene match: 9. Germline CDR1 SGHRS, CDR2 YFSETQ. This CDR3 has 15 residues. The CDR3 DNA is TGCGCCAGCGGCCCCGGGACAGGGGGCGGCGAGACCCAGTACTTC. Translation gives CASGPGTGGGETQYF.

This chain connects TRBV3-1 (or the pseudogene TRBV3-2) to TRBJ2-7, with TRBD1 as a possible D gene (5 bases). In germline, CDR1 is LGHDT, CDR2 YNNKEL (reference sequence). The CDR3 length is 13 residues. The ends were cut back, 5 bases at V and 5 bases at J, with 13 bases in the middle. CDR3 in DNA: TGTGCCAGCAGCGAAGGGGCACGGGACGAGCAGTACTTC. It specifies CASSEGARDEQYF.

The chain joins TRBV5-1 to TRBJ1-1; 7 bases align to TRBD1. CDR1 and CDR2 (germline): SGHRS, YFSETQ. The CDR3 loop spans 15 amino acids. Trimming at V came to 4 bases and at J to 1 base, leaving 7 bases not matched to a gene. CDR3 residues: CASSPPGQQNTEAFF. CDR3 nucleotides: TGCGCCAGCAGCCCGCCGGGACAGCAGAACACTGAAGCTTTCTTT.

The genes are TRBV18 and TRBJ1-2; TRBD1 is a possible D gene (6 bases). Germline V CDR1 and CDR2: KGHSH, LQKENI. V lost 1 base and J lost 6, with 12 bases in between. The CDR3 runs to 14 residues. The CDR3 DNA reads TGTGCCAGCTCACCACGTGCGGGGGCTGATGGCTACACCTTC. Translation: CASSPRAGADGYTF.

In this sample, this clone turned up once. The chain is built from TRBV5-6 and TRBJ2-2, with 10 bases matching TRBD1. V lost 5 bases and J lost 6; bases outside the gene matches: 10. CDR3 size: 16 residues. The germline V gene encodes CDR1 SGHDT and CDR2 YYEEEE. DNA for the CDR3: TGTGCCAGCAGGTATTCCGGGACAGGGGCCTCCGGGGAGCTGTTTTTT. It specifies CASRYSGTGASGELFF.

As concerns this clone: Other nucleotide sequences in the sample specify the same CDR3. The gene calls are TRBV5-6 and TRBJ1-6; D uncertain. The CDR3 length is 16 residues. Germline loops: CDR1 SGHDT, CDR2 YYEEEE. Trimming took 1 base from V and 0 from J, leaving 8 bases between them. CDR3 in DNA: TGTGCCAGCAGCTTGTCGGGGAGCTCCTATAATTCACCCCTCCACTTT. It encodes CASSLSGSSYNSPLHF.

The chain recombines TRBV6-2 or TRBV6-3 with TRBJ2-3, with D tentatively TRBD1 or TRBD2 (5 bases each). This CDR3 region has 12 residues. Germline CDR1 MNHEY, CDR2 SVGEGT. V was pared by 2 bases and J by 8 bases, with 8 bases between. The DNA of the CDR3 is TGTGCCAGCAGTTACGGGGCGGGTACGCAGTATTTT. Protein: CASSYGAGTQYF.

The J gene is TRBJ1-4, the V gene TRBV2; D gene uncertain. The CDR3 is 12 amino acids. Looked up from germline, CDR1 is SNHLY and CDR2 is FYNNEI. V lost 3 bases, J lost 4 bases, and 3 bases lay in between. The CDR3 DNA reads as TGTGCCAGCAGTGACAATAATGAAAAACTGTTTTTT. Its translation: CASSDNNEKLFF.

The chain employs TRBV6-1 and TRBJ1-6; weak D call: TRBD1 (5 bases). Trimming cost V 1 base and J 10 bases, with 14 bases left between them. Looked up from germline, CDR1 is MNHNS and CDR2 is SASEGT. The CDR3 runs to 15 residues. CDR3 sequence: CASSEGGGLISPLHF. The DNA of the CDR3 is TGTGCCAGCAGTGAAGGGGGGGGTCTGATCTCACCCCTCCACTTT.

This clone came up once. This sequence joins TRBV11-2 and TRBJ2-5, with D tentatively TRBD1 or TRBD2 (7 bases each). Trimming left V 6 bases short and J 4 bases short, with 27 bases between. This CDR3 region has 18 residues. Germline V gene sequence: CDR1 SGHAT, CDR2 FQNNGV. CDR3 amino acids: CASRLARGGGPTGETQYF. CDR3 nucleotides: TGTGCCAGCAGGCTGGCCAGGGGGGGAGGCCCAACTGGAGAGACCCAGTACTTC. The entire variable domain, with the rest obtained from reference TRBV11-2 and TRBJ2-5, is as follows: EAGVAQSPRYKIIEKRQSVAFWCNPISGHATLYWYQQILGQGPKLLIQFQNNGVVDDSQLPKDRFSAERLKGVDSTLKIQPAKLEDSAVYLCASRLARGGGPTGETQYFGPGTRLLVL.

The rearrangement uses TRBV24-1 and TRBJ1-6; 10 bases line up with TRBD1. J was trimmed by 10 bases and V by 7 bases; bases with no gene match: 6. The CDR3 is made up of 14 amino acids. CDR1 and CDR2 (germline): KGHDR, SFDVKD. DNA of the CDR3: TGTGCCACCAGCAGACAGGGGGCTAGGTCACCCCTCCACTTT. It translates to CATSRQGARSPLHF.

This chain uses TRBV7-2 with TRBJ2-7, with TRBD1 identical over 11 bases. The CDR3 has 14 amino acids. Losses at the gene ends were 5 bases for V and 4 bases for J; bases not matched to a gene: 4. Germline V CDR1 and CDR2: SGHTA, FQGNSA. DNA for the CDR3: TGTGCCAGCAGCACCTGGGACAGGGGGTACGAGCAGTACTTC. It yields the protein CASSTWDRGYEQYF.

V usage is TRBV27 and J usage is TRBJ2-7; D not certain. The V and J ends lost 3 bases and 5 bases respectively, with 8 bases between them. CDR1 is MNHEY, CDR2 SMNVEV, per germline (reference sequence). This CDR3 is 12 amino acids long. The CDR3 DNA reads TGTGCCAGCAGTTTGTCGGGTAACGAGCAGTACTTC. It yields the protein CASSLSGNEQYF.

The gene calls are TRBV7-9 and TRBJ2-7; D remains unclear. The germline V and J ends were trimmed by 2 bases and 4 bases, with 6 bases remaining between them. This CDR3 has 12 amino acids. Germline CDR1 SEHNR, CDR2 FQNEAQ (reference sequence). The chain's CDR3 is CASSLLGYEQYF. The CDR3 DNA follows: TGTGCCAGCAGCTTACTGGGGTACGAGCAGTACTTC.

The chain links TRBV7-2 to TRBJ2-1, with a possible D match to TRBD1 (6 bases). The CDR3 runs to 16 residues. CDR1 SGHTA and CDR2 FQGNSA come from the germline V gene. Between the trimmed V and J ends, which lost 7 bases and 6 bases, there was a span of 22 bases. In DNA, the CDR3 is TGTGCCAGCAAATGGGCTATCGAGGGACAAGCCAATGAGCAGTTCTTC. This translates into CASKWAIEGQANEQFF.

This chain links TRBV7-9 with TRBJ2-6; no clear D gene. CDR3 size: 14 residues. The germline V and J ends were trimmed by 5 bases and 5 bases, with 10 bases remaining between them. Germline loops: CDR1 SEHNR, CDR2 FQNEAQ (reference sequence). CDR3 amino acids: CASSPGNRANVLTF. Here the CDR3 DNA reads TGTGCCAGCAGCCCCGGAAATAGGGCCAACGTCCTGACTTTC.

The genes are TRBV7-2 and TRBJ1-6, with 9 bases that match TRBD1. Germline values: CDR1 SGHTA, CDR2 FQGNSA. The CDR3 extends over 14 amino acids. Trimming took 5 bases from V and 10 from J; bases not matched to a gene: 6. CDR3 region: CASSTGQGKSPLHF. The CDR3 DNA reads TGTGCCAGCAGCACGGGACAGGGCAAATCACCCCTCCACTTT.

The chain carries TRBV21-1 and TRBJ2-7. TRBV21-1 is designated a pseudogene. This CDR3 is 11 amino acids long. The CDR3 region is CASSKNYEQYF. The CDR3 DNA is TGTGCCAGCAGCAAAAACTACGAGCAGTACTTC.

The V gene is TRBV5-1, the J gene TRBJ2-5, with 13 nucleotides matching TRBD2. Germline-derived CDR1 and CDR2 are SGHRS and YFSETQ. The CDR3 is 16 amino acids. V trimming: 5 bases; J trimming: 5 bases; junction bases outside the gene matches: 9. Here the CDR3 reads CASRTGTSGEGETQYF. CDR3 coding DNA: TGCGCCAGCAGAACCGGGACTAGCGGGGAGGGGGAGACCCAGTACTTC.